This T cell receptor (beta chain) was captured by sequencing in a study of T-cell memory formation after mild COVID-19. General study findings and limits: CD4+ contracting clones lay mainly in CM and EM, CD8+ ones in EMRA.

The CDR3 is made up of 17 amino acids. Germline V gives CDR1 LNHDA, CDR2 SQIVND (reference sequence). V trimming: 5 bases; J trimming: 0 bases; junction bases outside the gene matches: 13. This clonotype showed up just a few times. What it recognizes is unknown. TCRdb called the 5' RACE reads again in MiXCR, with one record for every CDR3 protein. The sample holds under 600,000 distinct CDR3 sequences, approximately 21% seen once. The sequence was obtained from an adult woman who had mild COVID-19 (a few samples of this study predate the infection). Cell type and time point are not known. The genes are TRBV19 and TRBJ2-7; 7 bases are a match to TRBD1. Sequenced input: PBMCs or a T cell subset sorted from them (not recorded which). This CDR3 reads CASSQFQGERNSYEQYF. CDR3 in DNA: TGTGCCAGTAGTCAGTTCCAGGGGGAAAGGAACTCCTACGAGCAGTACTTC.